What follows are 25 T cell receptor beta chains derived from one specimen sequenced in a study of T cell responses to AZD1222 COVID-19 vaccine. Assay used: immunoSEQ multiplex PCR; TCRdb lists only in-frame clones, some missing. The table has more than 95,000 clones, around 86% seen once; the top ten hold approximately 3%. This material consisted of peripheral blood, taken 28 days after the second dose of the MenACWY control vaccine. The receptors were sampled from an adult who received the MenACWY meningococcal vaccine as a control.

Notes on this clone: Other DNA sequences from this sample encode an identical CDR3 as well. V gene TRBV9 combines with J gene TRBJ2-3, with D unresolved. Per the germline V gene, CDR1 is SGDLS and CDR2 is YYNGEE. The germline V and J ends were trimmed by 0 bases and 0 bases, with 8 bases remaining between them. This CDR3 region has 15 residues. DNA for the CDR3: TGTGCCAGCAGCGTAGGGCTAGACAGCACAGATACGCAGTATTTT. Protein sequence: CASSVGLDSTDTQYF. Filled out from reference TRBV9 and TRBJ2-3, the complete variable domain reads DSGVTQTPKHLITATGQRVTLRCSPRSGDLSVYWYQQSLDQGLQFLIQYYNGEERAKGNILERFSAQQFPDLHSELNLSSLELGDSALYFCASSVGLDSTDTQYFGPGTRLTVL.

The rearrangement uses TRBV23-1 and TRBJ1-6; 11 bases agree with TRBD1. TRBV23-1 is known as an ORF, though its function is uncertain. The CDR3 is 17 residues long. J gave up 0 bases and V 9 bases, and 7 bases lay outside the gene matches. CDR3 sequence reads: CARRTGGFSSYNSPLHF. The CDR3 coding sequence is TGCGCCAGGAGGACAGGGGGCTTTAGCTCCTATAATTCACCCCTCCACTTT.

Written as DNA, the CDR3 is TGTGCCAGCAGCTTCGGGACAGGGGTCTACGAGCAGTACTTC. Protein sequence: CASSFGTGVYEQYF. V and J are TRBV5-6 and TRBJ2-7; TRBD1 matches at 10 bases. Germline-derived CDR1 and CDR2 are SGHDT and YYEEEE. Trimming took 2 bases from V and 3 from J; bases not matched to a gene: 2. The CDR3 is 14 residues long.

This rearrangement joins TRBV6-5 to TRBJ2-2, with a possible D match to TRBD1 (6 bases). The CDR3 spans 14 residues. Germline V gene data show CDR1 as MNHEY and CDR2 as SVGAGI. Trimming left V 6 bases short and J 5 bases short, with 13 bases between. The CDR3 reads CASRGQTRTGELFF. CDR3 in DNA: TGTGCCAGCAGGGGACAAACTAGGACCGGGGAGCTGTTTTTT.

V gene TRBV6-5 combines with J gene TRBJ2-3; a possible D gene is TRBD1 (6 bases). V was pared by 7 bases and J by 1 base, with 12 bases between. The germline CDR1 and CDR2 sequences are MNHEY and SVGAGI. The CDR3 consists of 14 residues. CDR3 residues: CASTSPGGTDTQYF. The DNA for the CDR3 is TGTGCCAGCACCTCACCAGGGGGCACAGATACGCAGTATTTT.

This chain links TRBV4-1 with TRBJ2-7, with D perhaps matching TRBD1 or TRBD2 (6 bases each). The V end lost 8 bases, the J end lost 4 bases, and 15 bases lay between the germline ends. This CDR3 contains 13 residues. CDR1 and CDR2 (germline): MGHRA, YSYEKL. The CDR3, as DNA: TGCGCCAGCGCCTCCGGAGGGACATACGAGCAGTACTTC. It specifies CASASGGTYEQYF.

The gene calls are TRBV5-4 and TRBJ1-3, with D possibly matching TRBD1 (6 bases). Germline V gene data show CDR1 as SGHNT and CDR2 as YYREEE (reference sequence). V was clipped by 4 bases and J by 3 bases, with 11 bases between them. The CDR3 runs to 14 residues. CDR3 amino acids: CASSLQGGGNTIYF. In DNA, the CDR3 is TGTGCCAGCAGCCTACAGGGAGGTGGAAACACCATATATTTT.

The rearrangement uses TRBV7-2 and TRBJ2-7, with 14 bases fitting TRBD2. Unmatched junction bases numbered 6, after V lost 5 bases and J lost 0 bases. Germline V lookup: CDR1 SGHTA, CDR2 FQGNSA. The CDR3 has 17 residues. In DNA form, the CDR3 reads TGTGCCAGCAGCCTCGGGACTAGCGGGGGATACTCCTACGAGCAGTACTTC. Translated, it gives CASSLGTSGGYSYEQYF.

The V gene is TRBV4-1, the J gene TRBJ1-2; TRBD1 is a possible D gene (6 bases). CDR3 length: 19 residues. V gave up 1 base and J gave up 0 bases, with 21 bases separating them. The germline gives CDR1 MGHRA, CDR2 YSYEKL. The CDR3 loop is CASSQVLGQRGRTNYGYTF. Here the CDR3 DNA reads TGCGCCAGCAGCCAAGTATTGGGCCAGCGGGGGCGCACTAACTATGGCTACACCTTC.

This sequence joins TRBV7-8 and TRBJ2-2; D unclear. V gave up 2 bases and J gave up 5 bases, with 9 bases separating them. Germline CDR1 and CDR2: SGHVS and FQNEAQ. The CDR3 totals 14 residues. Written as DNA, the CDR3 is TGTGCCAGCAGCTTATGGGGTGGGACCGGGGAGCTGTTTTTT. This codes for CASSLWGGTGELFF.

The chain couples TRBV10-3 to TRBJ1-5, with TRBD1 identical over 8 bases. The germline CDR1 and CDR2 sequences are ENHRY and SYGVKD. V gave up 6 bases and J gave up 0 bases; unmatched junction bases: 10. This CDR3 spans 17 amino acids. The CDR3 loop is CAISADRGVSSNQPQHF. CDR3 bases: TGTGCCATCAGCGCTGACAGGGGAGTCAGTAGCAATCAGCCCCAGCATTTT.

The chain uses TRBV24-1 and TRBJ2-3; TRBD2 matches at 10 bases. The germline CDR1 and CDR2 sequences are KGHDR and SFDVKD. This CDR3 has 15 residues. The junction had 1 base not matched to a gene; V was cut back by 4 bases and J by 1 base. CDR3 loop: CATSESGGGTDTQYF. Written as DNA, the CDR3 is TGTGCCACCAGTGAGAGCGGGGGGGGCACAGATACGCAGTATTTT.

The chain carries TRBV7-2 and TRBJ1-2; D is uncertain. The germline V gene encodes CDR1 SGHTA and CDR2 FQGNSA. This CDR3 has 14 residues. The ends were cut back, 5 bases at V and 1 base at J, with 11 bases in the middle. The CDR3 sequence: CASSAYENNYGYTF. In DNA, the CDR3 is TGTGCCAGCAGCGCATACGAGAATAACTATGGCTACACCTTC.

The V call is TRBV5-6, the J call TRBJ2-7; D is possibly TRBD2 (7 bases). The CDR3 is 19 residues long. Germline V gene sequence: CDR1 SGHDT, CDR2 YYEEEE. The V and J ends lost 4 bases and 2 bases respectively, with 28 bases between them. The chain's CDR3 is CASSPRHGTRRGTTYEQYF. CDR3 in DNA: TGTGCCAGCAGCCCCCGCCATGGGACGAGGAGGGGGACTACCTACGAGCAGTACTTC.

This chain uses TRBV27 with TRBJ2-7; D may be TRBD2 (5 bases). V was pared by 3 bases and J by 2 bases, with 8 bases between. This CDR3 spans 13 amino acids. The V gene's germline CDR1 is MNHEY and CDR2 SMNVEV (reference sequence). CDR3 nucleotides: TGTGCCAGCAGTTTGAGAGGGACCTACGAGCAGTACTTC. Residues: CASSLRGTYEQYF.

The CDR3 DNA reads as TGTGCCAGCAGCCTTCTTGACAGGCCAAACTATGGCTACACCTTC. This codes for CASSLLDRPNYGYTF. The genes are TRBV7-9 and TRBJ1-2, with a weak D call TRBD1 (6 bases). CDR3 length: 15 amino acids. Germline V lookup: CDR1 SEHNR, CDR2 FQNEAQ (reference sequence). Trimming shortened V by 5 bases and J by 2 bases, and 15 bases separated the two germline ends.

V usage is TRBV5-1 and J usage is TRBJ2-7; no firm D call. CDR1 and CDR2 from the germline V gene are SGHRS and YFSETQ. There are 15 residues in the CDR3. Trimming shortened V by 0 bases and J by 7 bases, and 17 bases separated the two germline ends. The CDR3 sequence is CASSLVPGTVREQYF. CDR3 in DNA: TGCGCCAGCAGCTTGGTTCCGGGCACCGTTCGAGAGCAGTACTTC.

The chain has TRBV4-2 and TRBJ1-6; TRBD1 aligns across 7 bases. Germline V lookup: CDR1 LGHNA, CDR2 YNFKEQ. This CDR3 contains 17 residues. V was pared by 3 bases and J by 5 bases, with 10 bases of the junction left unmatched. CDR3 bases: TGTGCCAGCAGCCATCCCCTCAGGACAGGAAATAATTCACCCCTCCACTTT. This gives the protein CASSHPLRTGNNSPLHF.

CDR3 sequence reads: CASSYQGPNTGELFF. CDR3 coding DNA: TGTGCCAGCAGTTACCAGGGCCCGAACACCGGGGAGCTGTTTTTT. The rearrangement joins TRBV6-2 or TRBV6-3 to TRBJ2-2; the D gene is possibly TRBD1 (5 bases). The V end lost 2 bases, the J end lost 0 bases, and 7 bases lay between the germline ends. This CDR3 is built from 15 residues. From germline, CDR1 is MNHEY and CDR2 SVGEGT.

V gene TRBV5-4 combines with J gene TRBJ1-6; 7 bases match TRBD1. Germline values: CDR1 SGHNT, CDR2 YYREEE (reference sequence). The CDR3 has 16 amino acids. Trimming removed 0 bases from V and 9 bases from J; junction bases left unmatched: 9. The CDR3: CASSLVRGGAGSPLHF. In nucleotides, the CDR3 is TGTGCCAGCAGCTTGGTCAGGGGGGGAGCAGGTTCACCCCTCCACTTT.

The V gene is TRBV4-1, the J gene TRBJ1-4; D ambiguous. CDR3 size: 13 residues. V lost 3 bases to trimming and J lost 6 bases, with 8 bases between them. Germline CDR1 reads MGHRA; CDR2 reads YSYEKL. For the CDR3, the DNA is TGCGCCAGCAGCCACTGGACGGATGAAAAACTGTTTTTT. Amino acids: CASSHWTDEKLFF.

In regard to this clone: Other DNA sequences within the sample encode an identical CDR3. The CDR3 DNA follows: TGTGCCAGCTCACCCGGTCGCAATCAGCCCCAGCATTTT. This sequence encodes CASSPGRNQPQHF. The chain is built from TRBV18 and TRBJ1-5; D gene ambiguous. The CDR3 consists of 13 residues. The germline V gene has CDR1 KGHSH and CDR2 LQKENI. V lost 3 bases and J lost 2, with 5 bases in between.

The CDR3 reads CAISESGTAFGVGTDTQYF. The DNA of the CDR3 is TGTGCCATCAGTGAGTCAGGAACCGCGTTCGGGGTGGGTACAGATACGCAGTATTTT. The gene calls are TRBV10-3 and TRBJ2-3; tentatively, D is TRBD2 (5 bases). CDR1 is ENHRY and CDR2 is SYGVKD in the germline V gene. There are 19 residues in the CDR3. V lost 0 bases and J 3 bases, leaving 22 bases between the germline ends.

This chain links TRBV7-2 with TRBJ2-7; maybe TRBD1 (5 bases). CDR1 and CDR2 from the germline V gene are SGHTA and FQGNSA. The V end lost 4 bases, the J end lost 2 bases, and 9 bases lay between the germline ends. The CDR3 runs to 13 residues. CDR3 in amino acids: CASSSWGAYEQYF. In DNA, the CDR3 is TGTGCCAGCAGCTCCTGGGGCGCCTACGAGCAGTACTTC. The whole variable domain, remainder taken from reference TRBV7-2 and TRBJ2-7, is GAGVSQSPSNKVTEKGKDVELRCDPISGHTALYWYRQSLGQGLEFLIYFQGNSAPDKSGLPSDRFSAERTGGSVSTLTIQRTQQEDSAVYLCASSSWGAYEQYFGPGTRLTVT.

The V gene is TRBV19, the J gene TRBJ2-7; TRBD1 aligns across 10 bases. CDR3 size: 14 residues. Germline V CDR1 and CDR2: LNHDA, SQIVND (reference sequence). With 6 bases clipped from V and 2 bases from J, the junction kept 4 bases outside the gene matches. CDR3 DNA sequence: TGTGCCAGTAGGATGACAGGGGGCGCCTACGAGCAGTACTTC. Encoded protein: CASRMTGGAYEQYF.